This TCR beta chain was captured in a study of CD8 T cells in ankylosing spondylitis. Findings and limits, study-wide: Disease-linked clones bore a CD8+ phenotype and were relatively rare in peripheral blood. Reportedly, significant enrichment of disease-linked clones occurred in matched ankylosing spondylitis synovial fluid. Previously reported in reactive arthritis synovial fluid and blood were some of the motif variants.

Generation of TCR beta libraries employed quantitative 5'-RACE incorporating molecular barcodes. TCRdb used MiXCR to reprocess the 5' RACE reads, holding one entry per CDR3 protein. Among some 140,000 distinct CDR3 sequences listed, about 7.3% were seen once. This clonotype was picked up many times. What it binds is unknown. The CDR3 is 14 amino acids. Deletions cut 0 bases from V and 7 bases from J, with 12 bases between. The sequenced material came from blood, either unsorted or a sorted T cell fraction (not recorded which). This TCR was recovered from a female donor with ankylosing spondylitis or in good health (not recorded which). This sequence joins TRBV12-3 or TRBV12-4 and TRBJ2-5, with D unresolved. The CDR3 region has the DNA TGTGCCAGCAGTTTAGCTGGCCCCACCCGGACCCAGTACTTC. Its protein product is CASSLAGPTRTQYF.